The rows below give T cell receptor beta chains drawn from one sample of a study of cytomegalovirus exposure and HLA in healthy donors. The data were produced by immunoSEQ multiplex PCR, yet TCRdb's version contains in-frame clones alone and is incomplete. The sample comprises about 120,000 clones, 75% to 90% of which are singletons, and about 4% rests with the top ten. Sequencing input: PBMCs. The receptor source for this set is a man aged 18-30 years in good health and CMV-seropositive. CDR3s include the opening cysteine and the closing phenylalanine or tryptophan. D genes are given only for firm matches. Not all rows give a size; the values are once, few, many and, for expanded clones, a class.

NA	TRBV15	TRBJ2-3	TRBD2	16	CATSRDLAGGPDTQYF	TGTGCCACCAGCAGAGATCTGGCGGGGGGGCCCGATACGCAGTATTTT
NA	TRBV7-2	TRBJ2-7	NA	13	CASSLLQTYEQYF	TGTGCCAGCAGCTTACTCCAGACCTACGAGCAGTACTTC
NA	TRBV10-3	TRBJ2-6	NA	13	CAISYSGANVLTF	TGTGCCATCAGTTACTCTGGGGCCAACGTCCTGACTTTC
NA	TRBV7-9	TRBJ2-3	NA	13	CASSLVSTDTQYF	TGTGCCAGCAGCTTAGTATCGACAGATACGCAGTATTTT
NA	TRBV18	TRBJ1-4	TRBD1	17	CASSLWTGSATNEKLFF	TGTGCCAGCTCACTATGGACAGGCAGTGCAACTAATGAAAAACTGTTTTTT
NA	TRBV29-1	TRBJ2-1	NA	10	CSVVVEEQFF	TGCAGCGTTGTGGTCGAGGAGCAGTTCTTC
NA	TRBV5-1	TRBJ2-3	NA	15	CASSFQGMLQDTQYF	TGCGCCAGCAGCTTCCAGGGGATGTTGCAAGATACGCAGTATTTT
NA	TRBV10-3	TRBJ1-6	NA	12	CAISEGGSPLHF	TGTGCCATCAGTGAGGGAGGTTCACCCCTCCACTTT
once	TRBV14	TRBJ2-3	NA	17	CASSPFHMPRYTDTQYF	TGTGCCAGCAGCCCGTTCCATATGCCCCGCTACACAGATACGCAGTATTTT
NA	TRBV4-1	TRBJ2-7	TRBD1	17	CASSQDGGDRGRYEQYF	TGCGCCAGCAGCCAAGATGGGGGGGACAGGGGGCGGTACGAGCAGTACTTC
NA	TRBV11-2	TRBJ1-3	NA	13	CASSIGAGNTIYF	TGTGCCAGCAGCATAGGGGCAGGAAACACCATATATTTT
once	TRBV18	TRBJ2-7	TRBD1	14	CASSMTGWKDEQYF	TGTGCCAGCTCAATGACAGGGTGGAAAGACGAGCAGTACTTC
NA	TRBV11-2	TRBJ2-7	NA	14	CASSLRRGLVEQYF	TGTGCCAGCAGCTTACGACGGGGTTTAGTGGAGCAGTACTTC
NA	TRBV11-3	TRBJ2-3	TRBD2	20	CASSPTSWEDSGGSTDTQYF	TGTGCCAGCAGCCCGACGTCCTGGGAAGATAGCGGGGGGAGCACAGATACGCAGTATTTT
NA	TRBV4-2	TRBJ2-7	TRBD2	17	CASSQGPSREREDEQYF	TGTGCCAGCAGCCAAGGCCCGTCCCGGGAACGGGAGGACGAGCAGTACTTC